This T cell receptor (beta chain) came from a study of response to subunit inactivated influenza vaccine (dated by TCRdb to the late 2010s). Broadly, across the study: Deep quantitative profiling of the T cell receptor repertoire was used in the study to follow responses to a trivalent subunit inactivated influenza vaccine.

The V and J ends are trimmed by 0 bases and 9 bases, leaving 6 bases between them. The CDR1 and CDR2 encoded by the germline V gene are MNHEY and SVGAGI. CDR3 length: 13 amino acids, cysteine to phenylalanine. Left in the record is the CDR3 DNA by itself, 39 bases read in frame from the first base. Library prep was done by RT-PCR. These reads were obtained on an Illumina HiSeq 2500. TCRdb's own reprocessing of the public reads used fastp at Q25 and MiXCR and kept productive beta chains. CDR3 protein sequences are deduplicated, and each keeps its most common genes and DNA. Present in this sample are some 520,000 distinct CDR3 sequences, approximately 15% of which were seen just once. Together, the top ten hold approximately 3% of the sample. This clonotype was seen more than once but under ten times. Its target antigen remains unknown. No base quality information exists; no much larger clone differs at one position.

The paper's findings and limits, for the study overall: The authors proposed that each seasonal influenza vaccination may bring in only a limited number of new T cells.

The input for sequencing was CD4+ T cells sorted from PBMCs, taken roughly 24 months after vaccination. Recombination linked TRBV6-5 to TRBJ1-6, with the identity of the D gene unclear. The sequence derives from a man between 45 and 75 years old who received an inactivated influenza vaccine. Donor details come from another sample of the same person, matched by shared clones. The CDR3 amino acid sequence is: CASSYSGRSPLHF. The bases read TGTGCCAGCAGTTACTCAGGGCGTTCACCCCTCCACTTT.